Following are 22 T cell receptor beta chains from one sample sequenced in a study of cytomegalovirus exposure and HLA in healthy donors. Researchers ran the PCR with 60 Vbeta and 13 Jbeta primers. Libraries were prepared by immunoSEQ multiplex PCR; TCRdb keeps only in-frame clonotypes and omits some of them. The table includes about 200,000 clones, 65% to 90% detected once. The specimen was PBMCs. The receptors were sampled from a woman in her twenties or thirties in good health and CMV-seronegative.

The rearrangement links TRBV7-3 to TRBJ2-1; TRBD1 matches at 8 bases. The germline V gene has CDR1 SGHTA and CDR2 FQGTGA. This CDR3 comprises 15 residues. The V gene end was trimmed by 3 bases and the J gene end by 4 bases; junction bases not matched to a gene: 5. Written as DNA, the CDR3 is TGTGCCAGCAGCTTGGGGACAGGAGATTACAATGAGCAGTTCTTC. Translating it yields CASSLGTGDYNEQFF.

This clone was picked up a small number of times. V usage is TRBV15 and J usage is TRBJ2-1, with D possibly being TRBD1 (7 bases). Per the germline V gene, CDR1 is LNHNV and CDR2 is YYDKDF (reference sequence). This CDR3 region has 15 residues. Trimming pared 0 bases from V and 14 bases from J, leaving 20 bases between. CDR3: CATSRDPRGQPGEFF. The DNA of the CDR3 is TGTGCCACCAGCAGAGACCCTAGGGGACAGCCGGGAGAGTTCTTC.

This clone was detected only once. The chain carries TRBV7-3 and TRBJ2-3; the D gene is possibly TRBD2 (5 bases). Germline assignment: CDR1 SGHTA and CDR2 FQGTGA. Trimming pared 2 bases from V and 8 bases from J, leaving 11 bases between. CDR3 length: 13 residues. The CDR3 here is CASSLRGEGTQYF. The CDR3 nucleotides read TGTGCCAGCAGCTTACGTGGCGAGGGTACGCAGTATTTT.

Of note for this clone: Other DNA sequences in the sample encode the same CDR3. J is TRBJ2-5 and V is TRBV18, with D possibly matching TRBD2 (5 bases). Germline V gene sequence: CDR1 KGHSH, CDR2 LQKENI. Trimming removed 1 base from V and 2 bases from J, with 11 bases in between. CDR3 length: 15 amino acids. CDR3: CASSPLRDQQETQYF. The CDR3 region has the DNA TGTGCCAGCTCACCACTCCGGGATCAACAAGAGACCCAGTACTTC.

The chain links TRBV2 to TRBJ2-5; a possible D gene is TRBD2 (5 bases). Germline V gene lookup returns CDR1 SNHLY and CDR2 FYNNEI. This CDR3 has 14 amino acids. Trimming took 5 bases from V and 4 from J, leaving 14 bases between them. This CDR3 is CASSSLTGRETQYF. The DNA for the CDR3 is TGTGCCAGCAGTTCGCTGACGGGAAGAGAGACCCAGTACTTC.

V and J are TRBV29-1 and TRBJ2-7; D is undetermined. CDR3 length equals 11 residues. Germline V lookup: CDR1 SQVTM, CDR2 ANQGSEA. V was clipped by 3 bases and J by 3 bases, with 6 bases between them. The CDR3 sequence: CSVEVSYEQYF. CDR3 DNA: TGCAGCGTTGAGGTCAGCTACGAGCAGTACTTC.

The chain couples TRBV4-1 to TRBJ1-5, with D perhaps TRBD1 (6 bases). V lost 4 bases to trimming and J lost 3 bases, with 10 bases between them. Germline CDR1 and CDR2: MGHRA and YSYEKL. The CDR3 extends over 14 amino acids. CDR3 DNA sequence: TGCGCCAGCAGCCCCGGACAGCTCAATCAGCCCCAGCATTTT. Amino acid sequence: CASSPGQLNQPQHF.

This chain links TRBV9 with TRBJ2-1, with 7 nucleotides matching TRBD1. This CDR3 contains 17 residues. The V and J ends lost 0 bases and 10 bases, in that order; junction bases with no gene match: 16. Germline V gene data show CDR1 as SGDLS and CDR2 as YYNGEE. The CDR3 sequence: CASSVVAGGGVGDEQFF. As DNA, the CDR3 is TGTGCCAGCAGCGTAGTGGCAGGGGGTGGGGTCGGAGACGAGCAGTTCTTC.

The rearrangement links TRBV27 to TRBJ1-1; maybe TRBD1 (5 bases). The CDR3 loop spans 13 amino acids. Trimming took off 1 base at V and 4 bases at J, with 7 bases between the two ends. Germline V lookup: CDR1 MNHEY, CDR2 SMNVEV (reference sequence). CDR3 loop: CASSLYQGTEAFF. CDR3 in DNA: TGTGCCAGCAGTTTATATCAGGGCACTGAAGCTTTCTTT.

The CDR3 region is CASRIRTAGDYEQYF. CDR3 DNA: TGTGCCAGCAGAATCAGGACCGCGGGGGACTACGAGCAGTACTTC. This chain connects TRBV2 to TRBJ2-7, with TRBD2 matching over 7 bases. CDR1 and CDR2 (germline): SNHLY, FYNNEI. The length of the CDR3 is 15 residues. V gave up 6 bases and J gave up 3 bases; unmatched junction bases: 11.

The genes are TRBV6-5 and TRBJ1-1, with D hard to call. Trimming took 6 bases from V and 6 from J, leaving 17 bases between them. Germline V gene data show CDR1 as MNHEY and CDR2 as SVGAGI. CDR3 length: 14 residues. The DNA of the CDR3 is TGTGCCAGCAGCCCTAGGATATACTACTCTGAAGCTTTCTTT. Amino acid sequence: CASSPRIYYSEAFF.

V is TRBV27 and J is TRBJ2-5; tentatively, D is TRBD2 (5 bases). The J call may not be correct, given that the DNA end is closer to TRBJ2-7. The germline V gene has CDR1 MNHEY and CDR2 SMNVEV (reference sequence). The CDR3 covers 15 residues. This CDR3 is CASSFSGGTNYEQYF. The CDR3 DNA sequence: TGTGCCAGCAGTTTCTCCGGAGGAACAAACTACGAGCAGTACTTC.

The CDR3 loop is CASSGWGLGGEQYF. DNA of the CDR3: TGTGCCAGCAGCGGCTGGGGCCTCGGGGGGGAGCAGTACTTC. The rearrangement joins TRBV9 to TRBJ2-7; 7 nucleotides match TRBD2. The CDR3 contains 14 residues. In germline, CDR1 is SGDLS, CDR2 YYNGEE. V lost 3 bases to trimming and J lost 7 bases; unmatched junction nucleotides: 10.

This chain joins TRBV5-6 and TRBJ2-7; 10 bases match TRBD1. Trimming at V came to 3 bases and at J to 6 bases, leaving 0 bases not matched to a gene. There are 12 residues in the CDR3. The germline gives CDR1 SGHDT, CDR2 YYEEEE. The DNA of the CDR3 is TGTGCCAGCAGCTGGACAGGGGGCGAGCAGTACTTC. Amino acids: CASSWTGGEQYF. Based on the CDR3 plus reference TRBV5-6 and TRBJ2-7, the full variable domain is DAGVTQSPTHLIKTRGQQVTLRCSPKSGHDTVSWYQQALGQGPQFIFQYYEEEERQRGNFPDRFSGHQFPNYSSELNVNALLLGDSALYLCASSWTGGEQYFGPGTRLTVT.

The V call is TRBV10-3, the J call TRBJ2-5; D perhaps matches TRBD1 (6 bases). This CDR3 comprises 15 residues. Germline V CDR1 and CDR2: ENHRY, SYGVKD. V lost 4 bases, J lost 1 base, and 13 bases lay in between. CDR3 in amino acids: CAISVFMDSQETQYF. The CDR3 region has the DNA TGTGCCATCAGTGTTTTCATGGACAGCCAAGAGACCCAGTACTTC.

In this sample, this clone turned up once. J is TRBJ2-7 and V is TRBV4-2, with TRBD2 identical over 8 bases. CDR3 length equals 16 residues. Germline V gives CDR1 LGHNA, CDR2 YNFKEQ. V was clipped by 0 bases and J by 0 bases; unmatched bases: 4. In DNA form, the CDR3 reads TGTGCCAGCAGCCAAGAACTAGCGGCCAACTCCTACGAGCAGTACTTC. Translation gives CASSQELAANSYEQYF.

The chain is built from TRBV9 and TRBJ2-5; the match to TRBD2 covers 16 bases. This CDR3 is built from 18 residues. Germline V gene data show CDR1 as SGDLS and CDR2 as YYNGEE. Germline trimming cut 0 bases from V and 3 bases from J; bases unmatched to any gene: 5. The CDR3 nucleotides are TGTGCCAGCAGCGTAGCTGGGACTAGCGGGGGGGGAAAAGAGACCCAGTACTTC. Translated, it gives CASSVAGTSGGGKETQYF.

This chain links TRBV28 with TRBJ2-3, with 8 positions matching TRBD2. With V trimmed by 6 bases and J by 1 base, 6 bases remained unmatched. Germline V gene lookup returns CDR1 MDHEN and CDR2 SYDVKM. The CDR3 is 15 residues long. CDR3 in amino acids: CASSSGGSGTDTQYF. The DNA for the CDR3 is TGTGCCAGCAGCTCGGGGGGGTCTGGCACAGATACGCAGTATTTT. Full variable domain (missing parts from reference TRBV28 and TRBJ2-3): DVKVTQSSRYLVKRTGEKVFLECVQDMDHENMFWYRQDPGLGLRLIYFSYDVKMKEKGDIPEGYSVSREKKERFSLILESASTNQTSMYLCASSSGGSGTDTQYFGPGTRLTVL.

The chain is built from TRBV5-6 and TRBJ2-7; 9 nucleotides line up with TRBD1. The junction had 8 bases not matched to a gene; V was cut back by 0 bases and J by 7 bases. This CDR3 spans 15 amino acids. Germline values: CDR1 SGHDT, CDR2 YYEEEE. The CDR3 DNA reads TGTGCCAGCAGCTTGGTCGACAGGGGGTATGGAGAGCAGTACTTC. It yields the protein CASSLVDRGYGEQYF.

The rearrangement joins TRBV28 to TRBJ1-2; D call uncertain. CDR1 is MDHEN, CDR2 SYDVKM, per germline. Trimming cost V 5 bases and J 4 bases, with 8 bases left between them. The CDR3 consists of 12 residues. In nucleotides, the CDR3 is TGTGCCAGCAGTCGTCAAGCCTATGGCTACACCTTC. As protein: CASSRQAYGYTF.

Only a few counts were recorded for this clone. This CDR3 is also generated by other DNA sequences in the sample. V and J are TRBV5-4 and TRBJ1-1; D is unresolved. The CDR3 totals 13 residues. The germline gives CDR1 SGHNT, CDR2 YYREEE (reference sequence). Trimming took off 0 bases at V and 1 base at J, with 4 bases between the two ends. Here the CDR3 DNA reads TGTGCCAGCAGCTTGGACAAGAACACTGAAGCTTTCTTT. It translates to CASSLDKNTEAFF. Based on the CDR3 plus reference TRBV5-4 and TRBJ1-1, the full variable domain is ETGVTQSPTHLIKTRGQQVTLRCSSQSGHNTVSWYQQALGQGPQFIFQYYREEENGRGNFPPRFSGLQFPNYSSELNVNALELDDSALYLCASSLDKNTEAFFGQGTRLTVV.

The V and J genes are TRBV27 and TRBJ2-3; 9 nucleotides align to TRBD2. With 8 bases clipped from V and 2 bases from J, the junction kept 8 bases outside the gene matches. CDR3 size: 15 residues. Germline V CDR1 and CDR2: MNHEY, SMNVEV (reference sequence). CDR3 region: CASFVAGVPTDTQYF. In DNA, the CDR3 is TGTGCCAGCTTTGTAGCGGGGGTCCCCACAGATACGCAGTATTTT.